This entry lists 15 T cell receptor beta chains sequenced from one sample in a study of T cell responses to AZD1222 COVID-19 vaccine. The table came from immunoSEQ multiplex PCR; TCRdb's copy has only in-frame clones and leaves some out. This table has more than 150,000 clones, approximately 91% appearing once. The source was peripheral blood, collected on day 0 of AZD1222 vaccination. Receptors originate from an adult in good health.

V is TRBV13 and J is TRBJ2-4, with a weak D call TRBD1 (8 bases). The CDR3 spans 16 residues. The germline V gene encodes CDR1 PRHDT and CDR2 FYEKMQ (reference sequence). Trimming cost V 7 bases and J 3 bases, with 19 bases left between them. CDR3: CASTTGGAPSKNIQYF. The CDR3 nucleotides read TGTGCCAGCACCACAGGGGGGGCGCCGAGCAAAAACATTCAGTACTTC.

The chain is built from TRBV6-1 and TRBJ2-1; 9 bases are a match to TRBD2. The V gene end was trimmed by 3 bases and the J gene end by 4 bases; junction bases not matched to a gene: 10. Per germline, CDR1 MNHNS and CDR2 SASEGT. The CDR3 spans 17 residues. The CDR3 spells CASSDVPPSGEYNEQFF. The CDR3 region has the DNA TGTGCCAGCAGTGACGTGCCCCCTAGCGGGGAGTACAATGAGCAGTTCTTC.

The chain recombines TRBV15 with TRBJ2-1; 10 bases are a match to TRBD2. V trimming: 3 bases; J trimming: 4 bases; junction bases outside the gene matches: 6. CDR1 is LNHNV and CDR2 is YYDKDF in the germline V gene (reference sequence). The CDR3 is made up of 16 amino acids. The CDR3 loop reads CATSSGTSDSYNEQFF. CDR3 bases: TGTGCCACCAGCAGTGGGACTAGCGATAGTTACAATGAGCAGTTCTTC.

The chain carries TRBV18 and TRBJ2-2, with D tentatively TRBD1 or TRBD2 (5 bases each). The CDR3 contains 13 residues. Trimming shortened V by 1 base and J by 10 bases, and 10 bases separated the two germline ends. The germline V gene encodes CDR1 KGHSH and CDR2 LQKENI. The CDR3 region has the DNA TGTGCCAGCTCACCACAGGGACCGGCGGAGCTGTTTTTT. Amino acid sequence: CASSPQGPAELFF.

The V call is TRBV7-9, the J call TRBJ2-1; TRBD2 matches 10 bases. Germline-derived CDR1 and CDR2 are SEHNR and FQNEAQ (reference sequence). The J segment lost 9 bases and the V segment lost 3 bases, leaving 5 bases of the junction unmatched. This CDR3 comprises 14 residues. CDR3 amino acids: CASSFPSGRGEQFF. As DNA, the CDR3 is TGTGCCAGCAGCTTTCCTAGCGGGAGAGGTGAGCAGTTCTTC. Using reference TRBV7-9 and TRBJ2-1 for the parts outside the CDR3, the full variable domain is DTGVSQNPRHKITKRGQNVTFRCDPISEHNRLYWYRQTLGQGPEFLTYFQNEAQLEKSRLLSDRFSAERPKGSFSTLEIQRTEQGDSAMYLCASSFPSGRGEQFFGPGTRLTVL.

The rearrangement joins TRBV18 to TRBJ1-2; D is uncertain. Germline V CDR1 and CDR2: KGHSH, LQKENI. V was pared by 4 bases and J by 7 bases, with 13 bases between. The CDR3 has 13 residues. In DNA form, the CDR3 reads TGTGCCAGCTCACAGGCATCAATCGCTGGCTACACCTTC. Amino acids: CASSQASIAGYTF.

The genes are TRBV19 and TRBJ1-1; the match to TRBD1 covers 10 bases. Germline lookup yields CDR1 LNHDA and CDR2 SQIVND (reference sequence). V was clipped by 1 base and J by 6 bases; unmatched bases: 2. The CDR3 is 14 amino acids. CDR3 residues: CASSIGTGGAEAFF. For the CDR3, the DNA is TGTGCCAGTAGTATAGGGACAGGGGGAGCTGAAGCTTTCTTT. The entire variable domain, with the rest obtained from reference TRBV19 and TRBJ1-1, is as follows: DGGITQSPKYLFRKEGQNVTLSCEQNLNHDAMYWYRQDPGQGLRLIYYSQIVNDFQKGDIAEGYSVSREKKESFPLTVTSAQKNPTAFYLCASSIGTGGAEAFFGQGTRLTVV.

The genes are TRBV6-6 and TRBJ1-6, with a weak D call TRBD1 (6 bases). Germline CDR1 and CDR2: MNHNY and SVGAGI (reference sequence). V was trimmed by 6 bases and J by 0 bases, leaving 9 bases between them. This CDR3 contains 15 residues. The CDR3 sequence: CASSRDTSYNSPLHF. In DNA form, the CDR3 reads TGTGCCAGCAGCCGGGACACCTCCTATAATTCACCCCTCCACTTT.

V usage is TRBV7-3 and J usage is TRBJ2-1, with a weak D call TRBD2 (6 bases). Trimming removed 5 bases from V and 6 bases from J, with 17 bases in between. The CDR3 length is 15 residues. Germline V CDR1 and CDR2: SGHTA, FQGTGA. CDR3 sequence reads: CASSLTLLGGNEQFF. The CDR3 DNA follows: TGTGCCAGCAGCCTCACGCTTCTCGGGGGCAATGAGCAGTTCTTC. Looking up the rest from reference TRBV7-3 and TRBJ2-1 gives the full variable domain: GAGVSQTPSNKVTEKGKYVELRCDPISGHTALYWYRQSLGQGPEFLIYFQGTGAADDSGLPNDRFFAVRPEGSVSTLKIQRTERGDSAVYLCASSLTLLGGNEQFFGPGTRLTVL.

This chain joins TRBV5-5 and TRBJ1-5; tentative D call: TRBD1 (5 bases). V shed 5 bases and J shed 4 bases, with 13 bases lying between them. Germline-derived CDR1 and CDR2 are SGHKS and YYEKEE (reference sequence). The CDR3 runs 14 residues. CDR3 bases: TGTGCCAGCAGGACCGGGGCTACGAATCAGCCCCAGCATTTT. Translation gives CASRTGATNQPQHF.

J is TRBJ2-1 and V is TRBV5-1; D is uncertain. V was cut by 1 base and J by 5 bases, with 19 bases left in between. The CDR3 totals 17 residues. Per germline, CDR1 SGHRS and CDR2 YFSETQ. The CDR3 loop reads CASSLRGASLTHNEQFF. CDR3 DNA sequence: TGCGCCAGCAGCTTGCGTGGTGCTAGTTTGACCCACAATGAGCAGTTCTTC.

With respect to this clone: The junction departs from the called germline gene at one end, perhaps through a read error. This chain uses TRBV3-1 (or the pseudogene TRBV3-2) with TRBJ2-5, with unresolved D. The germline V gene has CDR1 LGHDT and CDR2 YNNKEL (reference sequence). This CDR3 region has 14 residues. CDR3 in amino acids: CASSQQVVQGTQYF. CDR3 nucleotides: TGTGCCAGCAGCCAACAGGTCGTTCAAGGGACCCAGTACTTC.

The chain uses TRBV9 and TRBJ1-2; no reliable D call. The CDR3 sequence is 14 residues long. The germline gives CDR1 SGDLS, CDR2 YYNGEE. V shed 4 bases and J shed 2 bases, with 12 bases lying between them. The CDR3 DNA reads as TGTGCCAGCAGCCCGGTATCAAGAAACTATGGCTACACCTTC. Protein sequence: CASSPVSRNYGYTF.

The chain joins TRBV21-1 to TRBJ2-1; no DNA check was done on the table's D call, TRBD1. TRBV21-1 has pseudogene status. The CDR3 contains 14 residues. The CDR3 coding sequence is TGTGCCACCTGGGACACTCTCACCATCAATGAGCAGTTCTTC. Translating it yields CATWDTLTINEQFF.

The chain links TRBV14 to TRBJ1-4; tentative D call: TRBD1 (5 bases). This CDR3 contains 15 residues. Germline V lookup: CDR1 SGHDN, CDR2 FVKESK. Trimming stripped 0 bases from V and 8 bases from J, with 13 bases between. CDR3 sequence (DNA): TGTGCCAGCAGCCAAGAATTGGGGGGAAGCGAAAAACTGTTTTTT. Its protein product is CASSQELGGSEKLFF.